One and the same sample provided the 18 T cell receptor beta chains below, sequenced in a study of beta chain features in type 1 diabetes (dated by TCRdb to 2017 to 2018). Receptors were amplified or captured by the immunoSEQ multiplex PCR assay. The entire amount of isolated RNA was reverse transcribed using the High Capacity cDNA Reverse Transcription Kit, so the sequenced TCRB transcripts were expressed ones. The table comes from immuneACCESS by way of TCRdb, which keeps in-frame sequences with V and J called. Part of the clones is missing from these tables; in studies checked, under half for an unresolved V gene and the rest for unknown reasons. The sample records approximately 160,000 clones, about 9.1% of which are singletons. The top ten constitute 2% to 2.5% of the sample. Specimen: central memory CD4+ T cells from blood. The receptors originated from a woman younger than 30 in good health.

This chain links TRBV6-5 with TRBJ2-1; the D gene is possibly TRBD1 (6 bases). V lost 4 bases and J 7 bases, leaving 20 bases between the germline ends. The CDR3 is made up of 16 amino acids. Germline CDR1 is MNHEY and CDR2 is SVGAGI. The CDR3 coding sequence is TGTGCCAGCAGTTCACACAGGGAACACAAACCGAATGAGCAGTTCTTC. As protein: CASSSHREHKPNEQFF.

This clone came up a few times. The chain uses TRBV5-6 and TRBJ1-1; D remains ambiguous. This CDR3 region has 10 residues. V lost 4 bases, J lost 6 bases, and 4 bases lay in between. From germline, CDR1 is SGHDT and CDR2 YYEEEE. For the CDR3, the DNA is TGTGCCAGCAGCCCGGCTGAAGCTTTCTTT. This sequence encodes CASSPAEAFF.

Many counts were recorded for this clone. Other nucleotide sequences from this sample produce the same CDR3. V and J are TRBV2 and TRBJ1-5; 10 bases agree with TRBD1. The J segment lost 4 bases and the V segment lost 4 bases, leaving 1 base of the junction unmatched. The germline CDR1 and CDR2 sequences are SNHLY and FYNNEI. CDR3 length: 14 amino acids. CDR3 residues: CASSGTGGNQPQHF. The CDR3 nucleotides read TGTGCCAGCAGTGGGACAGGGGGTAATCAGCCCCAGCATTTT.

J is TRBJ2-1 and V is TRBV27; 7 bases fit TRBD2. The CDR3 runs 14 residues. CDR1 MNHEY and CDR2 SMNVEV come from the germline V gene (reference sequence). Trimming removed 6 bases from V and 3 bases from J; junction bases left unmatched: 5. The CDR3 DNA follows: TGTGCCAGCAGCCCCTGGGGGGGCTACAATGAGCAGTTCTTC. The encoded protein is CASSPWGGYNEQFF.

This clone was picked up a small number of times. J is TRBJ2-1 and V is TRBV5-1; 7 bases are a match to TRBD1. With 5 bases clipped from V and 5 bases from J, the junction kept 10 bases outside the gene matches. CDR1 SGHRS and CDR2 YFSETQ come from the germline V gene. CDR3 length equals 15 residues. Written as DNA, the CDR3 is TGCGCCAGCAGAAGAACAGGGGAATCCGACAATGAGCAGTTCTTC. This sequence encodes CASRRTGESDNEQFF.

On this clone: Other DNA sequences within the sample encode an identical CDR3. This rearrangement joins TRBV18 to TRBJ1-1; D not certain. Germline V gene sequence: CDR1 KGHSH, CDR2 LQKENI. The CDR3 spans 14 residues. V shed 2 bases and J shed 1 base, with 8 bases lying between them. The CDR3 DNA reads as TGTGCCAGCTCACCAGGCCACACGAACACTGAAGCTTTCTTT. It is translated as CASSPGHTNTEAFF.

This clone was seen a handful of times. The V and J genes are TRBV29-1 and TRBJ1-1, with 7 bases matching TRBD1. V was clipped by 4 bases and J by 2 bases; unmatched bases: 7. Germline CDR1 is SQVTM and CDR2 is ANQGSEA. This CDR3 spans 14 amino acids. The CDR3 here is CSVADRQGNTEAFF. The CDR3 nucleotides read TGCAGCGTTGCGGATCGACAGGGAAACACTGAAGCTTTCTTT.

CDR3 nucleotide sequence: TGTGCCAGCAGTGCCTGGGGGGGATACGAGCAGTACTTC. Its translation is CASSAWGGYEQYF. V usage is TRBV6-1 and J usage is TRBJ2-7, with 7 bases lining up with TRBD2. The V segment lost 4 bases and the J segment 4 bases; nucleotides outside the gene matches: 4. This CDR3 is 13 amino acids long. Germline CDR1 and CDR2: MNHNS and SASEGT.

The gene calls are TRBV29-1 and TRBJ1-3; D gene unclear. Per the germline V gene, CDR1 is SQVTM and CDR2 is ANQGSEA. Trimming cost V 7 bases and J 0 bases, with 13 bases left between them. The CDR3 has 14 residues. Here the CDR3 reads CSASAQNSGNTIYF. For the CDR3, the DNA is TGCAGCGCGTCGGCACAGAACTCTGGAAACACCATATATTTT.

The chain uses TRBV4-1 and TRBJ1-4; a possible D gene is TRBD1 (5 bases). Germline V gene sequence: CDR1 MGHRA, CDR2 YSYEKL. This CDR3 is 13 amino acids long. The V end lost 0 bases, the J end lost 16 bases, and 15 bases lay between the germline ends. CDR3 coding DNA: TGCGCCAGCAGCCAAGATTGGGGGGTTCCTCGGTTTTTT. Translated, it gives CASSQDWGVPRFF.

In this sample, this clone turned up many times. J is TRBJ2-1 and V is TRBV6-5; 8 nucleotides align to TRBD2. V shed 6 bases and J 7 bases; nucleotides not matched to a gene: 11. Germline loops: CDR1 MNHEY, CDR2 SVGAGI. The CDR3 is made up of 15 amino acids. CDR3: CASRPLAENRNEQFF. The DNA of the CDR3 is TGTGCCAGCAGACCACTAGCGGAAAATAGGAATGAGCAGTTCTTC.

The chain joins TRBV7-2 to TRBJ1-5; 9 bases are a match to TRBD1. Germline-derived CDR1 and CDR2 are SGHTA and FQGNSA. This CDR3 region has 15 residues. The trim removed 4 bases at V and 2 bases at J, leaving 3 bases unmatched. CDR3 nucleotides: TGTGCCAGCAGCTGGGGACAGGGAGGCAATCAGCCCCAGCATTTT. It specifies CASSWGQGGNQPQHF.

This chain connects TRBV9 to TRBJ2-3; D is ambiguous. Germline values: CDR1 SGDLS, CDR2 YYNGEE. This CDR3 is built from 15 residues. V lost 4 bases and J 1 base, leaving 13 bases between the germline ends. The CDR3 DNA follows: TGTGCCAGCAGCCAGAGGCTATCTGGCACAGATACGCAGTATTTT. Translating it yields CASSQRLSGTDTQYF.

The V call is TRBV2, the J call TRBJ1-4; tentatively, D is TRBD1 (5 bases). V shed 8 bases and J shed 5 bases, with 12 bases lying between them. CDR1 is SNHLY, CDR2 FYNNEI, per germline. This CDR3 comprises 13 residues. CDR3 in DNA: TGTGCCAGCGCCGGAAGGGGAAATGAAAAACTGTTTTTT. Its protein product is CASAGRGNEKLFF.

The rearrangement joins TRBV29-1 to TRBJ2-2, with D possibly TRBD2 on 5 matching bases. The V gene lost 5 bases and the J gene lost 2 bases, with 12 bases spanning the gap. Per germline, CDR1 SQVTM and CDR2 ANQGSEA. The CDR3 has 14 residues. The CDR3 here is CSVQGSGNTGELFF. DNA for the CDR3: TGCAGCGTTCAAGGGTCGGGAAACACCGGGGAGCTGTTTTTT.

V gene TRBV6-4 combines with J gene TRBJ1-1, with a weak D call TRBD1 (6 bases). Germline assignment: CDR1 MRHNA and CDR2 SNTAGT. The CDR3 runs to 13 residues. V was trimmed by 3 bases and J by 4 bases, leaving 9 bases between them. CDR3 DNA: TGTGCCAGCAGTGAACAACAGGGCACTGAAGCTTTCTTT. Its protein product is CASSEQQGTEAFF.

Here the CDR3 reads CASSQFSGEGPGQETQYF. CDR3 DNA: TGCGCCAGCAGTCAATTCAGCGGGGAGGGCCCGGGCCAAGAGACCCAGTACTTC. The chain has TRBV23-1 and TRBJ2-5; TRBD2 aligns across 7 bases. TRBV23-1 is treated as an ORF (open reading frame) with a function not yet certain. The ends lost 1 base at V and 1 base at J; junction bases unmatched: 12. This CDR3 contains 18 residues.

Concerning this clone itself: An end of the junction does not agree with germline; a read error may underlie this. The chain links TRBV5-1 to TRBJ2-1, with 8 bases matching TRBD2. CDR1 and CDR2 from the germline V gene are SGHRS and YFSETQ. The CDR3 contains 13 residues. Here the CDR3 reads CASSLDILADKLF. The DNA of the CDR3 is TGCGCCAGCAGCTTGGATATACTAGCGGATAAACTCTTC.